This T cell receptor (beta chain) was recovered during a study of blood T cell repertoires in COVID-19. Study overall: The United States, Italy and Spain were the sources of the acute and convalescent COVID-19 samples. Sources were T cells, B-cell-depleted T cells, or PBMCs; the material itself was cDNA or gDNA.

Assay: immunoSEQ multiplex PCR; the TCRdb copy retains only in-frame clones and omits some. Of hundreds of thousands of clones listed, approximately 82% are singletons. Germline CDR1 LNHDA, CDR2 SQIVND (reference sequence). Trimming took 5 bases from V and 8 from J; bases not matched to a gene: 7. This CDR3 region has 14 residues. V gene TRBV19 combines with J gene TRBJ1-4; 8 bases are shared with TRBD1. This sequence was found in a woman aged 45-65 years with acute or convalescent COVID-19. The material sequenced was peripheral blood. The chain's CDR3 is CASSPQGAREKLFF. The CDR3 bases are TGTGCCAGTAGTCCGCAGGGGGCGAGAGAAAAACTGTTTTTT.